A selection of T cell receptor beta chains follows, all from one sample in a study of blood T cell repertoires in COVID-19. Sequenced by immunoSEQ multiplex PCR; TCRdb stores in-frame clones only, minus some. The data contain approximately 210,000 clones, around 88% of them singletons. The sample comprised PBMCs or T cells enriched from blood (not recorded which). The source of these receptors is a woman between 45 and 65 years old with acute COVID-19. Each CDR3 is given with its conserved first and last residue. A D gene is named only where the DNA matches it firmly. Not all rows give a size; the values are once, few, many and, for expanded clones, a class.

CASSTARDRAYEQYF,TGTGCCAGCAGCACGGCCCGGGACAGGGCCTACGAGCAGTACTTC,TRBV5-8,NA,TRBJ2-7,TRBD1
CASSVGGLNEKLFF,TGTGCCAGCAGCGTGGGGGGGCTCAATGAAAAACTGTTTTTT,TRBV28,NA,TRBJ1-4,NA
CASSFTGGKNIQYF,TGTGCCAGCAGCTTTACAGGGGGGAAAAACATTCAGTACTTC,TRBV7-9,NA,TRBJ2-4,TRBD1
CASSVEGLAGAYEQYF,TGTGCCAGCAGCGTAGAGGGACTAGCGGGAGCCTACGAGCAGTACTTC,TRBV9,NA,TRBJ2-7,TRBD2
CASSLGSGSIYNEQFF,TGTGCCAGCAGCTTGGGAAGCGGGAGTATCTACAATGAGCAGTTCTTC,TRBV5-4,NA,TRBJ2-1,TRBD2
CASSLAGSSTDTQYF,TGTGCCAGCAGCTTAGCTGGCAGTAGCACAGATACGCAGTATTTT,TRBV7-9,once,TRBJ2-3,NA
CASSQDQEGSYEQYF,TGTGCCAGCAGCCAAGATCAGGAGGGTTCCTACGAGCAGTACTTC,TRBV4-2,NA,TRBJ2-7,NA
CASRGQGSSGANVLTF,TGTGCCAGCAGGGGACAGGGGAGCTCTGGGGCCAACGTCCTGACTTTC,TRBV28,NA,TRBJ2-6,TRBD1
CASSIGLASSYEQYF,TGTGCCAGTAGTATTGGACTAGCAAGCTCCTACGAGCAGTACTTC,TRBV19,few,TRBJ2-7,TRBD2
CASIANTEAFF,TGTGCCAGCATAGCAAACACTGAAGCTTTCTTT,TRBV28,NA,TRBJ1-1,NA
CASSWGGLAGTEQFF,TGTGCCAGCAGTTGGGGGGGACTAGCGGGGACAGAGCAGTTCTTC,TRBV6-5,NA,TRBJ2-1,TRBD2
CASSQGQGAQPQHF,TGCGCCAGCAGCCAAGGGCAGGGGGCCCAGCCCCAGCATTTT,TRBV4-3,NA,TRBJ1-5,TRBD1
CASSLQESSYNEQFF,TGTGCCAGCAGTTTACAGGAGAGCTCCTACAATGAGCAGTTCTTC,TRBV6-5,NA,TRBJ2-1,NA
CASSFTGGNEQFF,TGCGCCAGCAGCTTTACAGGGGGCAATGAGCAGTTCTTC,TRBV5-1,NA,TRBJ2-1,TRBD1
CASSSRGLGAKNIQYF,TGTGCCAGCAGTTCAAGGGGGCTGGGGGCCAAAAACATTCAGTACTTC,TRBV6-5,few,TRBJ2-4,TRBD1
CASSYTAGLAEAFF,TGTGCCAGCAGTTACACGGCGGGCCTAGCCGAAGCTTTCTTT,TRBV6-5,NA,TRBJ1-1,NA
CASSIRALSYEQYF,TGTGCCAGTAGTATCAGGGCACTATCCTACGAGCAGTACTTC,TRBV19,NA,TRBJ2-7,NA
CSVGQGNGYTF,TGCAGCGTTGGGCAGGGGAATGGCTACACCTTC,TRBV29-1,once,TRBJ1-2,NA
CASSVGVNEQFF,TGTGCCAGCAGCGTAGGCGTAAACGAGCAGTTCTTC,TRBV9,NA,TRBJ2-1,NA
CASSERTGRYGYTF,TGTGCCAGCAGTGAACGGACAGGTCGGTATGGCTACACCTTC,TRBV2,NA,TRBJ1-2,TRBD1
CASRQRLAGEHEQYF,TGTGCCAGCAGACAAAGACTAGCGGGAGAACACGAGCAGTACTTC,TRBV7-2,NA,TRBJ2-7,TRBD2
CASSVAQGTFLGNTIYF,TGTGCCAGCAGCGTAGCACAGGGTACATTCCTTGGAAACACCATATATTTT,TRBV9,once,TRBJ1-3,NA
CASSEAHGELFF,TGTGCCAGCAGTGAGGCCCACGGGGAGCTGTTTTTT,TRBV25-1,NA,TRBJ2-2,NA
CASSYSSQGRNSPLHF,TGTGCCAGCAGTTACTCGTCGCAGGGTCGTAATTCACCCCTCCACTTT,TRBV6-5,NA,TRBJ1-6,NA
CASSYSGTGMVEQYF,TGCGCCAGCAGCTATTCCGGGACAGGGATGGTCGAGCAGTACTTC,TRBV5-1,NA,TRBJ2-7,TRBD1
CASSFGAGLFEDGYTF,TGTGCCAGCAGTTTTGGGGCAGGCCTGTTTGAGGACGGCTACACCTTC,TRBV27,NA,TRBJ1-2,NA
CSARGRAEAFF,TGCAGTGCTCGGGGTAGGGCTGAAGCTTTCTTT,TRBV20-1,NA,TRBJ1-1,NA
CASSEQGQWYQETQYF,TGTGCCAGCAGTGAGCAGGGACAGTGGTACCAAGAGACCCAGTACTTC,TRBV6-1,once,TRBJ2-5,TRBD1